These 9 T cell receptor beta chains share one sample of origin, sequenced in a study of blood T cells in healthy people across ages. Combining a sample-barcoded 5' primer with a J-beta primer mix, a second PCR ran for 7 to 11 cycles. TCRdb reanalysed the 5' RACE reads using MiXCR and keeps one entry per CDR3 protein. The sample has approximately 800,000 distinct CDR3 sequences, roughly 46% seen once. Sample: blood. The receptors were sampled from an elderly man in good health.

This clonotype appeared many times. J is TRBJ1-2 and V is TRBV7-2; D perhaps matches TRBD1 (6 bases). Germline lookup yields CDR1 SGHTA and CDR2 FQGNSA. This CDR3 is 16 amino acids long. The V end lost 5 bases, the J end lost 8 bases, and 24 bases lay between the germline ends. CDR3 nucleotides: TGTGCCAGCAGCCCGGGGGGGGGCAGGGGTGCTCCCGGCTACACCTTC. It specifies CASSPGGGRGAPGYTF.

This clonotype has just a few counts. In nucleotides, the CDR3 is TGCAGCCCCCGAGCGGGAGGGCCTTTAACCGGGGAGCTGTTTTTT. Its protein product is CSPRAGGPLTGELFF. The chain recombines TRBV29-1 with TRBJ2-2, with 10 bases lining up with TRBD2. The CDR3 has 15 amino acids. V lost 8 bases, J lost 5 bases, and 11 bases stayed unmatched. Germline V gene lookup returns CDR1 SQVTM and CDR2 ANQGSEA.

The CDR3 DNA reads TGTGCCAGCAGTTCCCGGGGTAGCGGGATCTCCTACAATGAGCAGTACTTC. This codes for CASSSRGSGISYNEQYF. V and J are TRBV27 and TRBJ2-7; TRBD2 matches 8 bases. CDR1 MNHEY and CDR2 SMNVEV come from the germline V gene (reference sequence). The CDR3 is 17 amino acids. The V and J ends lost 4 bases and 7 bases, in that order; junction bases with no gene match: 18.

Many counts were recorded for this clonotype. The chain recombines TRBV5-1 with TRBJ1-6; 10 bases match TRBD1. V dropped 4 bases and J dropped 9; count of bases not matched to a gene: 7. CDR3 length: 15 amino acids. Germline assignment: CDR1 SGHRS and CDR2 YFSETQ. The CDR3 spells CASSTGDRGFSPLHF. In DNA form, the CDR3 reads TGCGCCAGCAGCACGGGGGACAGGGGATTTTCACCCCTCCACTTT. The full variable domain, completed using reference TRBV5-1 and TRBJ1-6, is KAGVTQTPRYLIKTRGQQVTLSCSPISGHRSVSWYQQTPGQGLQFLFEYFSETQRNKGNFPGRFSGRQFSNSRSEMNVSTLELGDSALYLCASSTGDRGFSPLHFGNGTRLTVT.

This clonotype occurred many times. The V gene is TRBV20-1, the J gene TRBJ2-7, with D perhaps TRBD1 (6 bases). In germline, CDR1 is DFQATT, CDR2 SNEGSKA (reference sequence). The CDR3 sequence is 15 residues long. V was trimmed by 0 bases and J by 0 bases, leaving 12 bases between them. CDR3 nucleotides: TGCAGTGCTAGAGATCCGGAAGGGGGCTCCTACGAGCAGTACTTC. Amino acids: CSARDPEGGSYEQYF.

This clonotype was detected only a few times. The chain links TRBV12-3 or TRBV12-4 to TRBJ2-5; TRBD2 is a possible D gene (6 bases). The CDR3 is 16 amino acids. V lost 5 bases to trimming and J lost 5 bases, with 21 bases between them. The CDR3 region is CASSKEVGSTRETQYF. Written as DNA, the CDR3 is TGTGCCAGCAGTAAGGAAGTCGGGAGCACGCGGGAGACCCAGTACTTC.

The V gene is TRBV27, the J gene TRBJ2-7; TRBD2 aligns across 8 bases. This CDR3 is built from 14 residues. CDR1 and CDR2 (germline): MNHEY, SMNVEV (reference sequence). The V gene end was trimmed by 7 bases and the J gene end by 6 bases; junction bases not matched to a gene: 11. The CDR3 region has the DNA TGTGCCAGCAAGAGAGCGGGAGAGACCCCCGAGCAGTACTTC. It codes for CASKRAGETPEQYF.

The V gene is TRBV10-3, the J gene TRBJ1-1; no firm D call. The CDR3 consists of 13 residues. Trimming removed 7 bases at V and 4 bases at J, with 13 bases between. CDR1 is ENHRY, CDR2 SYGVKD, per germline. CDR3 protein: CAINRAESTEAFF. Written as DNA, the CDR3 is TGTGCCATCAATCGGGCCGAGAGCACTGAAGCTTTCTTT.

A few counts support this clonotype. The chain links TRBV29-1 to TRBJ2-5; TRBD1 aligns across 7 bases. The CDR3 contains 13 residues. The germline V gene encodes CDR1 SQVTM and CDR2 ANQGSEA. Trimming cost V 5 bases and J 5 bases; bases outside gene matches: 8. The CDR3 bases are TGCAGCGTTACGCAAGGGGGCGAGGAGACCCAGTACTTC. Encoded protein: CSVTQGGEETQYF.